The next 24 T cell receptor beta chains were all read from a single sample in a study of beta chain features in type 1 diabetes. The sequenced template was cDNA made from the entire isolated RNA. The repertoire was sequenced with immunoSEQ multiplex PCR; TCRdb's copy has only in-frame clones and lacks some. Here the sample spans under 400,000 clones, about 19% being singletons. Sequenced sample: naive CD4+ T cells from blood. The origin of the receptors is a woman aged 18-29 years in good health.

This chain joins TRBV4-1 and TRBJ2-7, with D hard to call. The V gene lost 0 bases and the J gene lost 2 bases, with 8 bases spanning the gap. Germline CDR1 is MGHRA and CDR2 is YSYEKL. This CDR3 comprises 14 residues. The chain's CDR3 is CASSQEELPYEQYF. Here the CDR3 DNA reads TGCGCCAGCAGCCAAGAGGAGCTCCCCTACGAGCAGTACTTC.

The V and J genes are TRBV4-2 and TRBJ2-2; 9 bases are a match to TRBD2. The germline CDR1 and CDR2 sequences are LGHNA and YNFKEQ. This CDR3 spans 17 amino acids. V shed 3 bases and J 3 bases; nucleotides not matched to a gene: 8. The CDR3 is CASSHDVAGAYTGELFF. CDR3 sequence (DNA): TGTGCCAGCAGCCACGATGTAGCGGGGGCCTACACCGGGGAGCTGTTTTTT.

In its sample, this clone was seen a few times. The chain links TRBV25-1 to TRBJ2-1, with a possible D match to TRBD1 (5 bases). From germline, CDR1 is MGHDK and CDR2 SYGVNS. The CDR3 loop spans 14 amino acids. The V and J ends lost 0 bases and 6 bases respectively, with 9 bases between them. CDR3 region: CASSEYRGLNEQFF. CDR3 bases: TGTGCCAGCAGTGAATATAGGGGTCTCAATGAGCAGTTCTTC.

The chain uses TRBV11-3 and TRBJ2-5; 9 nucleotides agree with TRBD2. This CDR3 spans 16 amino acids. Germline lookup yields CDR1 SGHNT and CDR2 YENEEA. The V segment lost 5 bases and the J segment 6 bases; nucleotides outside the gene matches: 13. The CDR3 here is CASSPTGAGGPKTQYF. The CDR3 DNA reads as TGTGCCAGCAGCCCCACTGGCGCGGGAGGGCCAAAGACCCAGTACTTC. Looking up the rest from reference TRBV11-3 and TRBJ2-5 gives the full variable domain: EAGVVQSPRYKIIEKKQPVAFWCNPISGHNTLYWYLQNLGQGPELLIRYENEEAVDDSQLPKDRFSAERLKGVDSTLKIQPAELGDSAVYLCASSPTGAGGPKTQYFGPGTRLLVL.

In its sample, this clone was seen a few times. CDR3 residues: CAWADRAYYGYTF. The CDR3, as DNA: TGTGCCTGGGCGGACAGGGCCTACTATGGCTACACCTTC. The genes are TRBV30 and TRBJ1-2, with 8 bases matching TRBD1. V lost 5 bases to trimming and J lost 3 bases; unmatched junction nucleotides: 5. This CDR3 is built from 13 residues. Germline CDR1 is GTSNPN and CDR2 is SVGIG (reference sequence).

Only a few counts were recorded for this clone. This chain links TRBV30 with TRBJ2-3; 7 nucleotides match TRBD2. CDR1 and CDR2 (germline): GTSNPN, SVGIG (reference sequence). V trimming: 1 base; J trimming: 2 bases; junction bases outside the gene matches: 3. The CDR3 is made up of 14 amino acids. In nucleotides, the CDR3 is TGTGCCTGGAGTGGGGGACTACACACAGATACGCAGTATTTT. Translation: CAWSGGLHTDTQYF.

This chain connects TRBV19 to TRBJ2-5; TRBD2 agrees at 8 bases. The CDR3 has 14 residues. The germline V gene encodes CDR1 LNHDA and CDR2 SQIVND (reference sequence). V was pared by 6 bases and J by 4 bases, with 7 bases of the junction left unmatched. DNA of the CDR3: TGTGCCAGTAGCTTTAGCGGGACGGGAGAGACCCAGTACTTC. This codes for CASSFSGTGETQYF.

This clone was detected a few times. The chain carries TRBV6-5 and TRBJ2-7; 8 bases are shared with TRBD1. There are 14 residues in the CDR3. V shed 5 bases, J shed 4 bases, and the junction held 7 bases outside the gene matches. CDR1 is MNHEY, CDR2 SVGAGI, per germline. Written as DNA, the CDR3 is TGTGCCAGCAGTACGGCACAGGGGGTTTACGAGCAGTACTTC. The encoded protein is CASSTAQGVYEQYF.

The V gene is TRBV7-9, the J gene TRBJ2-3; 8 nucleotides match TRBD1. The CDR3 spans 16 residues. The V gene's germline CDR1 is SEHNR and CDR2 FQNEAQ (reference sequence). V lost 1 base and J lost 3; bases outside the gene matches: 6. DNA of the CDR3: TGTGCCAGCAGCTTAGATGGGGACAGGACTACAGATACGCAGTATTTT. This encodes CASSLDGDRTTDTQYF.

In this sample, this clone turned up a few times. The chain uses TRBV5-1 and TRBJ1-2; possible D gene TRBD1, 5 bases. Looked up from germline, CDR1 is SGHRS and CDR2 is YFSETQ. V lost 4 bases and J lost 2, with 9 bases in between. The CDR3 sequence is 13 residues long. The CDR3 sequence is CASSGRVNYGYTF. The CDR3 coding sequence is TGCGCCAGCAGCGGCAGGGTGAACTATGGCTACACCTTC.

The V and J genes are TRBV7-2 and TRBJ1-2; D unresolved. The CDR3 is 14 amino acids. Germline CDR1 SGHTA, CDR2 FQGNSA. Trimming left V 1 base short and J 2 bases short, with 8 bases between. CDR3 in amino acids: CASSLVQTNYGYTF. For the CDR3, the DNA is TGTGCCAGCAGCTTAGTACAGACCAACTATGGCTACACCTTC.

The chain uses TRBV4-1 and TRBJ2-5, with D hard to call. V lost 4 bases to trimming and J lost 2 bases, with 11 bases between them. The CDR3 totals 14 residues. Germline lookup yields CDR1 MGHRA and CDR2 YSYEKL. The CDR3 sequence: CASSPRVTQETQYF. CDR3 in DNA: TGCGCCAGCAGCCCTCGGGTAACTCAAGAGACCCAGTACTTC.

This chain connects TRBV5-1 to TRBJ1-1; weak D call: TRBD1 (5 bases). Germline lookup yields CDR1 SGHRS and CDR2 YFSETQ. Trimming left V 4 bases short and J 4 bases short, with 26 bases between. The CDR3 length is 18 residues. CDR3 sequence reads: CASSTNTGTPKWGTEAFF. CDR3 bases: TGCGCCAGCAGCACAAACACCGGGACTCCTAAATGGGGCACTGAAGCTTTCTTT.

The CDR3 sequence: CASSATGGTDTQYF. CDR3 nucleotides: TGTGCCAGCTCAGCGACAGGGGGCACAGATACGCAGTATTTT. The chain uses TRBV18 and TRBJ2-3; 8 positions match TRBD1. This CDR3 is 14 amino acids long. From germline, CDR1 is KGHSH and CDR2 LQKENI. V lost 5 bases and J lost 1; bases outside the gene matches: 2.

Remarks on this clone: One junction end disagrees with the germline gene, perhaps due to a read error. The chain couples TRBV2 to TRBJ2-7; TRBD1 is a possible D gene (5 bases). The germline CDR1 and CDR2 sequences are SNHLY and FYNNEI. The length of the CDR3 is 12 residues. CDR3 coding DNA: TGTGCCAGCAGGGAAGACAGCTACGAGCAGTACTTC. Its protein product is CASREDSYEQYF.

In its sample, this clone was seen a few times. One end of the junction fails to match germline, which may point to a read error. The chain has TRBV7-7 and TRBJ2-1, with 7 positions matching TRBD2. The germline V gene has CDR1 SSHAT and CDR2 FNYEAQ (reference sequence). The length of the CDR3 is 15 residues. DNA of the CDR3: TGTGCTAGCAGCTTAGGCGGGGGAAGCAACGATGAGCAGTTCTTC. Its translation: CASSLGGGSNDEQFF. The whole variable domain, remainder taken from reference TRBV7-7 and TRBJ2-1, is GAGVSQSPRYKVTKRGQDVTLRCDPISSHATLYWYQQALGQGPEFLTYFNYEAQPDKSGLPSDRFSAERPEGSISTLTIQRTEQRDSAMYRCASSLGGGSNDEQFFGPGTRLTVL.

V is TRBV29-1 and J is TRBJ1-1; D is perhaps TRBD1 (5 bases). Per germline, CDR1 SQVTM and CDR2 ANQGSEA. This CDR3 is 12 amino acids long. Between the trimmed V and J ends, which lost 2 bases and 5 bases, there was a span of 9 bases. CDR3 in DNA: TGCAGCGTTGAACGACAGTGGACTGAAGCTTTCTTT. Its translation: CSVERQWTEAFF.

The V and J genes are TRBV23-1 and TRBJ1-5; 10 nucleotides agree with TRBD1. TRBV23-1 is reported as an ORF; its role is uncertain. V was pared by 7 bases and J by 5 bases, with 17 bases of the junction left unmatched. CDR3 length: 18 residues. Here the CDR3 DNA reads TGCGCCAGCAACTCCCGGGACAGGGGAAAAGAGACAGATCAGCCCCAGCATTTT. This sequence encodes CASNSRDRGKETDQPQHF.

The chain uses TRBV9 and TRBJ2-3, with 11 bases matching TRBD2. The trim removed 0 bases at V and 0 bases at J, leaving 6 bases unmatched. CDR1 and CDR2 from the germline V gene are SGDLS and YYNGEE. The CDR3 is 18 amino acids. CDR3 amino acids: CASSVASGGISSTDTQYF. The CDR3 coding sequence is TGTGCCAGCAGCGTAGCTAGCGGGGGGATCTCTAGCACAGATACGCAGTATTTT.

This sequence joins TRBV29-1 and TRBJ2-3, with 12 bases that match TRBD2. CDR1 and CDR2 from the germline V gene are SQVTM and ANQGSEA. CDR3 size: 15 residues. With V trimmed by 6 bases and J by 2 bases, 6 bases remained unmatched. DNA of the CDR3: TGCAGCGTCCGGACTAGCGGGAAGATCACAGATACGCAGTATTTT. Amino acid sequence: CSVRTSGKITDTQYF.

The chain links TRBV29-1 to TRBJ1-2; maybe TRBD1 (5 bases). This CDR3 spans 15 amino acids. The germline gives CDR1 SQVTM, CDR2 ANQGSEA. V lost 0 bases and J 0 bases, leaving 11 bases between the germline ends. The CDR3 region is CSVEDRGIANYGYTF. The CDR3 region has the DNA TGCAGCGTTGAAGATCGGGGGATAGCTAACTATGGCTACACCTTC. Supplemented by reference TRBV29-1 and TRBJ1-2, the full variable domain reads SAVISQKPSRDICQRGTSLTIQCQVDSQVTMMFWYRQQPGQSLTLIATANQGSEATYESGFVIDKFPISRPNLTFSTLTVSNMSPEDSSIYLCSVEDRGIANYGYTFGSGTRLTVV.

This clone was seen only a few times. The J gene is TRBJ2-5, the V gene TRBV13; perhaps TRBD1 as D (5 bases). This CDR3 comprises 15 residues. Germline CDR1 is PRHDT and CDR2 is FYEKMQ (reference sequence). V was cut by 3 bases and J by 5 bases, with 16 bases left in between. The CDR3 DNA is TGTGCCAGCAGCTTGGTGTCAGGGATGGACGAGACCCAGTACTTC. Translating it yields CASSLVSGMDETQYF.

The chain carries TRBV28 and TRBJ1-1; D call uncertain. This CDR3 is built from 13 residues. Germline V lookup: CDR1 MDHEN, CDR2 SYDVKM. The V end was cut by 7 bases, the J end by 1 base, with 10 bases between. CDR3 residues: CASKNSQNTEAFF. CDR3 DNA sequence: TGTGCCAGCAAAAACAGTCAGAACACTGAAGCTTTCTTT.

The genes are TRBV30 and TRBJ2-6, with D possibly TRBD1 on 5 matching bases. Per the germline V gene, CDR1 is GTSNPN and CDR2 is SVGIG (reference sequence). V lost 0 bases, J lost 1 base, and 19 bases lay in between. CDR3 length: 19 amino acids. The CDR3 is CAWSVLAGRATSGANVLTF. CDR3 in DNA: TGTGCCTGGAGTGTACTGGCAGGGCGCGCAACTTCTGGGGCCAACGTCCTGACTTTC. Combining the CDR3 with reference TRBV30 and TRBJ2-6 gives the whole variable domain SQTIHQWPATLVQPVGSPLSLECTVEGTSNPNLYWYRQAAGRGLQLLFYSVGIGQISSEVPQNLSASRPQDRQFILSSKKLLLSDSGFYLCAWSVLAGRATSGANVLTFGAGSRLTVL.